The rows below give T cell receptor beta chains drawn from one sample of a study of T-cell memory formation after mild COVID-19. TCRdb fed the 5' RACE reads into MiXCR, producing one record per CDR3 protein. This sample carries roughly 240,000 distinct CDR3 sequences, about 17% of them seen once, and the ten largest clones take more than 20%. Sample: PBMCs or a T cell subset sorted from them (not recorded which). Receptors were obtained from a man younger than 35 who had mild COVID-19 (a few samples of this study predate the infection). Cell type and time point are not known. CDR3s include the opening cysteine and the closing phenylalanine or tryptophan. D genes are given only for firm matches. Clone size is stated in some rows and not others, as once, few, many or a class when expanded.

D: -; J: TRBJ2-5; size: -; V: TRBV7-3; CDR3: CASSSATGETQYF; DNA: TGTGCCAGCAGCTCCGCTACGGGGGAGACCCAGTACTTC
D: -; J: TRBJ1-2; size: -; V: TRBV4-1; CDR3: CASSPGGFGYGYTF; DNA: TGCGCCAGCAGCCCCGGGGGTTTCGGCTATGGCTACACCTTC
D: -; J: TRBJ2-2; size: -; V: TRBV9; CDR3: CASSVDGARTGELFF; DNA: TGTGCCAGCAGCGTAGATGGGGCTCGCACCGGGGAGCTGTTTTTT
D: -; J: TRBJ1-2; size: -; V: TRBV6-6; CDR3: CASSYSGAGRLYGYTF; DNA: TGTGCCAGCAGTTACTCGGGTGCAGGGCGCCTCTATGGCTACACCTTC
D: -; J: TRBJ2-3; size: many; V: TRBV11-2; CDR3: CASSPTPLSTDTQYF; DNA: TGTGCCAGCAGCCCGACACCTCTAAGCACAGATACGCAGTATTTT
D: TRBD1; J: TRBJ2-3; size: few; V: TRBV4-1; CDR3: CASSPAVGQGAADTQYF; DNA: TGCGCCAGCAGCCCCGCCGTGGGACAGGGGGCCGCAGATACGCAGTATTTT
D: -; J: TRBJ1-1; size: -; V: TRBV7-3; CDR3: CASSLMAGANTEAFF; DNA: TGTGCCAGCAGCTTAATGGCAGGGGCGAACACTGAAGCTTTCTTT
D: -; J: TRBJ1-4; size: few; V: TRBV20-1; CDR3: CSAQEREKLFF; DNA: TGCAGTGCTCAAGAAAGAGAAAAACTGTTTTTT
D: -; J: TRBJ2-1; size: -; V: TRBV2; CDR3: CASSETGYSYNEQFF; DNA: TGTGCCAGCAGTGAAACAGGGTATTCCTACAATGAGCAGTTCTTC
D: TRBD2; J: TRBJ2-3; size: few; V: TRBV7-8; CDR3: CASSLSGGAPDTQYF; DNA: TGTGCCAGCAGCCTCTCCGGGGGGGCCCCAGATACGCAGTATTTT
D: -; J: TRBJ2-2; size: -; V: TRBV7-2; CDR3: CASSLNYAGELFF; DNA: TGTGCCAGCAGCTTAAATTACGCCGGGGAGCTGTTTTTT
D: TRBD1; J: TRBJ1-1; size: -; V: TRBV3-1; CDR3: CASSLIPTGARTEAFF; DNA: TGTGCCAGCAGCCTCATTCCCACAGGGGCCCGGACTGAAGCTTTCTTT
D: -; J: TRBJ2-5; size: -; V: TRBV11-2; CDR3: CASSPGPSQYF; DNA: TGTGCCAGCAGCCCAGGGCCTTCCCAGTACTTC
D: -; J: TRBJ2-5; size: few; V: TRBV6-5; CDR3: CASSQRERVETQYF; DNA: TGTGCCAGCAGTCAACGGGAGAGGGTAGAGACCCAGTACTTC
D: -; J: TRBJ2-2; size: -; V: TRBV5-1; CDR3: CASSPWQGVTGELFF; DNA: TGCGCCAGCAGCCCTTGGCAGGGAGTAACCGGGGAGCTGTTTTTT
D: TRBD1; J: TRBJ2-5; size: -; V: TRBV24-1; CDR3: CATSGQGAVEETQYF; DNA: TGTGCCACCAGTGGACAGGGGGCAGTGGAAGAGACCCAGTACTTC
D: TRBD1; J: TRBJ2-3; size: few; V: TRBV29-1; CDR3: CSVGTGGDTQYF; DNA: TGCAGCGTCGGGACAGGAGGAGATACGCAGTATTTT
D: -; J: TRBJ1-5; size: -; V: TRBV7-2; CDR3: CASSLVYRQPQHF; DNA: TGTGCCAGCAGCTTAGTCTACAGGCAGCCCCAGCATTTT
D: -; J: TRBJ2-5; size: few; V: TRBV7-9; CDR3: CASSPMGMETQYF; DNA: TGTGCCAGCAGCCCTATGGGGATGGAGACCCAGTACTTC
D: TRBD2; J: TRBJ2-3; size: few; V: TRBV20-1; CDR3: CSAMTSGGADTQYF; DNA: TGCAGTGCTATGACTAGCGGGGGCGCAGATACGCAGTATTTT
D: -; J: TRBJ2-5; size: many; V: TRBV12-3/TRBV12-4; CDR3: CASSFTLATQYF; DNA: TGTGCCAGCAGTTTTACTTTGGCGACCCAGTACTTC
D: TRBD1; J: TRBJ1-1; size: few; V: TRBV7-3; CDR3: CASRKTGGTEAFF; DNA: TGTGCCAGCAGAAAGACAGGGGGCACTGAAGCTTTCTTT